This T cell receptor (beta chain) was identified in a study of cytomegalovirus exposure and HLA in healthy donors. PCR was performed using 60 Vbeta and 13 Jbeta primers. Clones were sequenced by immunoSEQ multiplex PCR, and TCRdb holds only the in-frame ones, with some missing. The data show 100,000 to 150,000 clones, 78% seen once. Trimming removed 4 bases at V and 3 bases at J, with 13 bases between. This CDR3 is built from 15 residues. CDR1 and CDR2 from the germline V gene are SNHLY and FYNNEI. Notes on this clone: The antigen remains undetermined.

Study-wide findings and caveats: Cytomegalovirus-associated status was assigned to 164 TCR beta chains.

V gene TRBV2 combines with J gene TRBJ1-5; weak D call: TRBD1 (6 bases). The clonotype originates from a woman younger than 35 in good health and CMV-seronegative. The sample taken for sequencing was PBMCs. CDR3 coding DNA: TGTGCCAGCAGTGCGGGTCAGGGGAACAATCAGCCCCAGCATTTT. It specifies CASSAGQGNNQPQHF.